One sample yielded the 12 T cell receptor beta chains listed below, sequenced in a study of blood T cell repertoires in COVID-19. TCRdb's copy holds only in-frame clones and misses some; the assay was immunoSEQ multiplex PCR. The table records about 430,000 clones, roughly 90% of them present only once. Material for sequencing was PBMCs or T cells enriched from blood (not recorded which). The receptors were sampled from a woman younger than 45 with acute COVID-19.

The rearrangement uses TRBV7-9 and TRBJ1-2; maybe TRBD1 (5 bases). The V gene's germline CDR1 is SEHNR and CDR2 FQNEAQ (reference sequence). The CDR3 totals 15 residues. Trimming removed 4 bases from V and 0 bases from J, with 12 bases in between. CDR3 sequence reads: CASSSAGTTNYGYTF. DNA for the CDR3: TGTGCCAGCAGCTCTGCGGGGACCACTAACTATGGCTACACCTTC.

This clone occurred once. The rearrangement links TRBV5-4 to TRBJ2-7, with D hard to call. Germline V gene lookup returns CDR1 SGHNT and CDR2 YYREEE (reference sequence). This CDR3 contains 13 residues. V was pared by 4 bases and J by 5 bases, with 13 bases between. CDR3 sequence reads: CASSLSPANEQYF. Written as DNA, the CDR3 is TGTGCCAGCAGCCTATCCCCTGCGAACGAGCAGTACTTC.

The J gene is TRBJ1-3, the V gene TRBV7-2; TRBD1 agrees at 7 bases. This CDR3 spans 18 amino acids. Germline V gene lookup returns CDR1 SGHTA and CDR2 FQGNSA. Losses at the gene ends were 6 bases for V and 1 base for J; bases not matched to a gene: 15. The DNA of the CDR3 is TGTGCCAGCAGTTTACTTCCTACGACACAGGGGTCTGGAAACACCATATATTTT. This gives the protein CASSLLPTTQGSGNTIYF.

The V gene is TRBV19, the J gene TRBJ2-7, with 8 bases identical to TRBD1. The V gene's germline CDR1 is LNHDA and CDR2 SQIVND (reference sequence). The CDR3 runs 15 residues. The V and J ends lost 4 bases and 4 bases, in that order; junction bases with no gene match: 9. Here the CDR3 reads CASSRNRDRTYEQYF. The DNA for the CDR3 is TGTGCCAGTAGTAGAAACCGGGACAGGACGTACGAGCAGTACTTC. The full variable domain, with the rest looked up from reference TRBV19 and TRBJ2-7, is DGGITQSPKYLFRKEGQNVTLSCEQNLNHDAMYWYRQDPGQGLRLIYYSQIVNDFQKGDIAEGYSVSREKKESFPLTVTSAQKNPTAFYLCASSRNRDRTYEQYFGPGTRLTVT.

The V and J genes are TRBV10-2 and TRBJ2-7, with TRBD1 matching over 10 bases. CDR3 length: 13 amino acids. The germline V gene has CDR1 WSHSY and CDR2 SAAADI. Trimming cost V 7 bases and J 3 bases; bases outside gene matches: 3. CDR3: CASTRTGGYEQYF. The CDR3 region has the DNA TGCGCCAGCACCCGGACAGGGGGCTACGAGCAGTACTTC.

The chain uses TRBV7-3 and TRBJ2-1; weak D call: TRBD1 (6 bases). V lost 2 bases and J lost 8, with 16 bases in between. Germline V lookup: CDR1 SGHTA, CDR2 FQGTGA. This CDR3 contains 15 residues. This CDR3 reads CASSLQPEGVDEQFF. The CDR3 nucleotides are TGTGCCAGCAGCTTACAGCCCGAGGGGGTCGATGAGCAGTTCTTC.

V is TRBV5-8 and J is TRBJ1-2; tentative D call: TRBD1 (6 bases). With 4 bases removed from V and 4 bases from J, the gap between germline ends came to 11 bases. Germline V gene data show CDR1 as SGHTS and CDR2 as YDEGEE. CDR3 length equals 13 residues. CDR3 in DNA: TGTGCCAGCAGCCGACAGGTGCTCTATGGCTACACCTTC. This sequence encodes CASSRQVLYGYTF.

This chain uses TRBV19 with TRBJ1-5; D is ambiguous. Germline V CDR1 and CDR2: LNHDA, SQIVND (reference sequence). V shed 3 bases and J shed 7 bases, with 13 bases lying between them. The CDR3 has 14 amino acids. CDR3 sequence reads: CASSMVSHPQPQHF. In nucleotides, the CDR3 is TGTGCCAGTAGTATGGTCAGTCACCCCCAGCCCCAGCATTTT.

The V call is TRBV20-1, the J call TRBJ1-2, with 7 bases lining up with TRBD1. The ends lost 8 bases at V and 12 bases at J; junction bases unmatched: 9. Germline V CDR1 and CDR2: DFQATT, SNEGSKA (reference sequence). The CDR3 consists of 10 residues. The CDR3: CSQGQATHTF. For the CDR3, the DNA is TGCAGTCAAGGACAGGCCACCCACACCTTC.

This chain uses TRBV4-1 with TRBJ2-1; 10 bases line up with TRBD2. This CDR3 has 16 residues. The V segment lost 4 bases and the J segment 5 bases; nucleotides outside the gene matches: 8. Germline V gene sequence: CDR1 MGHRA, CDR2 YSYEKL. DNA of the CDR3: TGCGCCAGCAGCCGGGACCTAGCGGGGGCTAACAATGAGCAGTTCTTC. It yields the protein CASSRDLAGANNEQFF.

The V gene is TRBV6-5, the J gene TRBJ1-1; D not resolved. V gave up 6 bases and J gave up 0 bases, with 8 bases separating them. The CDR3 runs to 13 residues. Germline V CDR1 and CDR2: MNHEY, SVGAGI. The CDR3 DNA is TGTGCCAGCAGGTGGGAGCTGAACACTGAAGCTTTCTTT. The encoded protein is CASRWELNTEAFF.

The chain links TRBV11-1 to TRBJ2-7; 8 positions match TRBD1. The CDR3 loop spans 16 amino acids. J gave up 2 bases and V 3 bases, and 9 bases lay outside the gene matches. Germline V gene data show CDR1 as SGHAT and CDR2 as FQDESV (reference sequence). Here the CDR3 DNA reads TGTGCCAGCAGCTTCCTTGGACAGGGAAGCGCCTACGAGCAGTACTTC. Translation gives CASSFLGQGSAYEQYF. Using reference TRBV11-1 and TRBJ2-7 for the parts outside the CDR3, the full variable domain is EAEVAQSPRYKITEKSQAVAFWCDPISGHATLYWYRQILGQGPELLVQFQDESVVDDSQLPKDRFSAERLKGVDSTLKIQPAELGDSAMYLCASSFLGQGSAYEQYFGPGTRLTVT.